The subject of this entry is one TCR beta chain. A few counts support this clone. Its antigen has not been determined. One base away there is no much larger clone; base qualities are not given. For sequencing of the TCRbeta CDR3 region, genomic DNA was extracted from the sorted cells. TCRbeta CDR3 regions were sequenced using the immunoSEQ Assay. TCRdb provides this immuneACCESS table in a form limited to in-frame rearrangements. Some clones are lacking; in checked studies, under half of them reflect an unresolved V gene, and why the rest are absent is not known. In this sample the table shows tens of thousands of clones, around four fifths of which occur a single time. The ten largest clones capture approximately 2.6% of the sample. The trial excluded patients who had a history of autoimmune disease or were on systemic immunosuppression. Peripheral blood for TCR sequencing was collected from all dose cohorts at baseline, on cycle 4 day 1, and on cycle 7 day 1. Samples came from an open-label, multicenter, first-in-human phase I dose-escalation trial of ivuxolimab. The trial enrolled adults with locally advanced or metastatic head and neck squamous cell, hepatocellular, melanoma or renal cell carcinoma. Before TCR sequencing, CD4+ T cells and CD8+ T cells were sorted from peripheral blood as separate populations.

This record comes from a study of OX40 agonist ivuxolimab in advanced cancers. Broadly, across the study: Ivuxolimab, which targeted the costimulatory receptor OX40 (CD134), was an agonistic, fully human IgG2 monoclonal antibody. The purpose of peripheral TCRbeta sequencing was to test whether ivuxolimab changed TCR sequence diversity and led to clonal T-cell expansion. Intravenous ivuxolimab was administered to patients every 2 weeks at six dose levels: 0.01, 0.1, 0.3, 1.5, 3 and 10 mg/kg. Patients were allowed to have had prior anti-PD-1, anti-PD-L1 or anti-CTLA-4 therapy, and roughly two fifths of the dose-escalation patients had been treated with checkpoint inhibitors. In the dose-escalation cohort, 70% to 85% of patients were male, and the mean age was approximately 60 years with a range of about 20 to 90. The paper describes the monotherapy dose-escalation part (N of about 47 patients) of the phase I trial of ivuxolimab. Among the 52 dose-escalation patients, approximately 20 had hepatocellular carcinoma, roughly 15 melanoma, 9 renal cell carcinoma and 9 head and neck cancer. Partial responses were achieved by three dose-escalation patients, of whom one had hepatocellular carcinoma and two had cutaneous melanoma.

Here is what the overall study found, with its caveats: Partial responders in the 0.1-3.0 mg/kg groups had among the lowest normalized peripheral clonal expansion, especially among CD8+ T cells. Antigen specificity was not determined for the clonally expanded peripheral T cells. After ivuxolimab, more expanded clones were found on average in CD8+ T cells than in CD4+ T cells. At doses of 0.1 to 3.0 mg/kg, clonal expansion of both CD4+ and CD8+ T cells in blood was seen between baseline and week 6. Low levels of normalized T-cell clonal expansion were also shown by some nonresponding patients.

Measured from the cysteine to the phenylalanine, the CDR3 is 10 residues long. The DNA shown is the 30-base CDR3, in frame from base 1. The trim is 7 bases for V and 5 bases for J, with a gap of 8 bases between the germline ends. Via the germline V gene, CDR1 is SQVTM and CDR2 ANQGSEA. Recombination joined TRBV29-1 with TRBJ1-1, with the D gene uncertain. This receptor was identified in an adult with an advanced solid tumor such as melanoma, head and neck, liver or kidney cancer. Sample: CD4+ or CD8+ T cells sorted from blood, taken in a trial of the OX40 agonist ivuxolimab. The DNA sequence is as follows: TGCAGCGCTGTGGGGACTGAAGCTTTCTTT. This sequence encodes CSAVGTEAFF.